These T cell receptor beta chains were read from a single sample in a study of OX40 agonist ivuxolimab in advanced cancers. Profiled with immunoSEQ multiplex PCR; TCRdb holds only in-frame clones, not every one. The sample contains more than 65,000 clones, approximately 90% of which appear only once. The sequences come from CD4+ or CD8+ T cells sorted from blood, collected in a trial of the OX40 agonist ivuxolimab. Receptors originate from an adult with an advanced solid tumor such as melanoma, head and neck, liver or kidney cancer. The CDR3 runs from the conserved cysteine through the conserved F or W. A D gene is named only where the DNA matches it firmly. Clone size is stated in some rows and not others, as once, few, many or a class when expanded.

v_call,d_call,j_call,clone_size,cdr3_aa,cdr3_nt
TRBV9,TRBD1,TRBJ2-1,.,CASSVVGQGYNEQFF,TGTGCCAGCAGCGTAGTAGGACAGGGATACAATGAGCAGTTCTTC
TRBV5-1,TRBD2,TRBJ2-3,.,CASAHPGRTDTQYF,TGCGCCAGCGCCCACCCCGGGAGGACAGATACGCAGTATTTT
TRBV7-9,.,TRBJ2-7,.,CASSLLDTLEYEQYF,TGTGCCAGCAGCTTGCTGGACACCCTCGAATACGAGCAGTACTTC
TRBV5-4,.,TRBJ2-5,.,CASSMDGSHGTQYF,TGTGCCAGCAGCATGGACGGATCCCATGGGACCCAGTACTTC
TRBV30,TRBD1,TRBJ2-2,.,CAWSLGAGGPGELFF,TGTGCCTGGTCCTTAGGGGCAGGGGGCCCCGGGGAGCTGTTTTTT
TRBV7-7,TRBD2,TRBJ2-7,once,CASSPGLAGGYEQYF,TGTGCTAGCAGCCCGGGACTAGCGGGAGGGTACGAGCAGTACTTC
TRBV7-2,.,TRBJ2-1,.,CASSPRTTSSYNEQFF,TGTGCCAGCAGCCCCCGGACTACCAGCTCCTACAATGAGCAGTTCTTC
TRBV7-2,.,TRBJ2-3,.,CASSGFTDTQYF,TGTGCCAGCAGCGGATTCACAGATACGCAGTATTTT
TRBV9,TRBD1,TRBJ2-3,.,CASSVPRAGGERTDTQYF,TGTGCCAGCAGCGTACCTAGGGCAGGGGGTGAACGCACAGATACGCAGTATTTT
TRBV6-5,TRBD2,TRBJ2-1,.,CASSYSLAGEDEQFF,TGTGCCAGCAGTTACTCCCTAGCGGGAGAAGATGAGCAGTTCTTC
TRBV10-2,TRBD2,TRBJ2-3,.,CAVRTSGGGDTQYF,TGCGCCGTACGGACTAGCGGGGGAGGAGATACGCAGTATTTT
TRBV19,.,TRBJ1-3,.,CASPGPGSLRNTIYF,TGTGCCAGTCCAGGCCCAGGCAGCCTCCGAAACACCATATATTTT
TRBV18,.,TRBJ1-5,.,CASSRDGNQPQHF,TGTGCCAGCTCACGGGACGGCAATCAGCCCCAGCATTTT
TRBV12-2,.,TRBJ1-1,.,CASRFVRLDWAFF,TGTGCAAGTCGCTTCGTCCGACTCGATTGGGCTTTCTTT
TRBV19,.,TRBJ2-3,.,CAVARDPSTDTQYF,TGTGCCGTAGCTCGGGACCCCAGCACAGATACGCAGTATTTT
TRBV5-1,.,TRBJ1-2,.,CASSLGPGGDGYTF,TGCGCCAGCAGCTTGGGGCCGGGGGGCGATGGCTACACCTTC
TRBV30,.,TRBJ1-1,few,CAWSTGTTEAFF,TGTGCCTGGAGCACAGGGACCACTGAAGCTTTCTTT
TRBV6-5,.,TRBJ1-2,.,CATSKETSAAGYTF,TGTGCCACCTCGAAAGAAACAAGCGCTGCTGGCTACACCTTC
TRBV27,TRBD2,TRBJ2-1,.,CASSLSRLAGAGEQFF,TGTGCCAGCAGTTTATCGAGACTAGCGGGAGCTGGTGAGCAGTTCTTC
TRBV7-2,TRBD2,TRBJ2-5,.,CASSLASGGAETQYF,TGTGCCAGCAGCTTAGCTAGCGGGGGAGCGGAGACCCAGTACTTC
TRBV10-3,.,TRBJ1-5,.,CAITPGGDQPQHF,TGTGCCATCACCCCTGGGGGGGATCAGCCCCAGCATTTT
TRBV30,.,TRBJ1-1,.,CAWSQGGDTEAFF,TGTGCCTGGAGTCAAGGAGGGGACACTGAAGCTTTCTTT
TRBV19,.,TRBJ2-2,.,CASSILTVGDTGELFF,TGTGCCAGTAGTATCCTGACAGTCGGGGACACCGGGGAGCTGTTTTTT
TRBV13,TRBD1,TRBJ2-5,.,CASSSGQVGIETQYF,TGTGCCAGCAGCTCCGGACAGGTCGGAATAGAGACCCAGTACTTC
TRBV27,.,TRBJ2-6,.,CATQGLQPGANVLTF,TGTGCCACCCAGGGGTTGCAGCCTGGGGCCAACGTCCTGACTTTC
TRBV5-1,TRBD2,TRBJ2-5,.,CASSLIAGVETQYF,TGCGCCAGCAGCTTGATAGCGGGGGTAGAGACCCAGTACTTC
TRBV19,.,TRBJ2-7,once,CASSRTDSYEQYF,TGTGCCAGTAGTCGGACAGACTCCTACGAGCAGTACTTC
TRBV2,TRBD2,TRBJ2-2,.,CASRGGVAGITGELFF,TGTGCCAGCAGGGGAGGGGTAGCGGGGATCACCGGGGAGCTGTTTTTT
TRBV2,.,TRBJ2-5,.,CASTSERTIGETQYF,TGTGCCAGTACATCGGAGCGGACCATAGGGGAGACCCAGTACTTC
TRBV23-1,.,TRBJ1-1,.,CASSHNGGGRTEAFF,TGCGCCAGCAGCCACAATGGGGGGGGAAGGACTGAAGCTTTCTTT
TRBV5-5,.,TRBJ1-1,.,CASSLVQGKGFF,TGTGCCAGCAGCTTGGTGCAGGGTAAGGGTTTCTTT
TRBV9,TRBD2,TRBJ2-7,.,CASSPSPSGGVEQYF,TGTGCCAGCAGCCCGAGTCCTAGCGGGGGGGTCGAGCAGTACTTC
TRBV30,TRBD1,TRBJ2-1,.,CAWRWQGAVDEQFF,TGTGCCTGGAGATGGCAGGGGGCTGTCGATGAGCAGTTCTTC
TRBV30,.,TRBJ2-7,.,CAWSERDEQYF,TGTGCCTGGAGTGAAAGGGACGAGCAGTACTTC
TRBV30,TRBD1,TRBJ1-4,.,CAWSVRQGAEKLFF,TGTGCCTGGAGTGTACGGCAGGGGGCGGAAAAACTGTTTTTT
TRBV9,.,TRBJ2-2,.,CASSTQNTGELFF,TGTGCCAGCAGCACTCAGAACACCGGGGAGCTGTTTTTT
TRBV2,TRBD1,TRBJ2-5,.,CASSMDRGVQETQYF,TGTGCCAGCAGCATGGACAGGGGGGTACAAGAGACCCAGTACTTC
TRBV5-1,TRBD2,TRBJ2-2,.,CASSFSAGGNTGELFF,TGCGCCAGCAGCTTTTCGGCGGGGGGGAACACCGGGGAGCTGTTTTTT
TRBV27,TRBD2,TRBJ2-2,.,CASSLAGANTGELFF,TGTGCCAGCAGTTTAGCGGGAGCGAACACCGGGGAGCTGTTTTTT
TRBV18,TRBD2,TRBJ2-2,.,CASSPGLGWTGELFF,TGTGCCAGCTCACCTGGACTAGGTTGGACCGGGGAGCTGTTTTTT
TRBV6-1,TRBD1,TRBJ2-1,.,CASSDGQGARDEQFF,TGTGCCAGCAGTGATGGTCAGGGGGCGCGGGATGAGCAGTTCTTC
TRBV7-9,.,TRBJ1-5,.,CASSLQQDQPQHF,TGTGCCAGCAGCCTACAACAAGATCAGCCCCAGCATTTT
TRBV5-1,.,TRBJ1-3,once,CASSLVARPNSGNTIYF,TGCGCCAGCAGCTTGGTTGCGCGGCCCAACTCTGGAAACACCATATATTTT
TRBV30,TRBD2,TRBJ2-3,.,CAWSRGGAGDTQYF,TGTGCCTGGAGTCGCGGGGGGGCTGGAGATACGCAGTATTTT
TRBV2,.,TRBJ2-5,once,CASSRRETQYF,TGTGCCAGCAGTCGGAGAGAGACCCAGTACTTC
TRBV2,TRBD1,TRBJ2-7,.,CASRDRGPSSYEQYF,TGTGCCAGCAGGGACAGGGGCCCGAGCTCCTACGAGCAGTACTTC
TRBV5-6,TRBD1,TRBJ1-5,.,CASSLGVQGAHQPQHF,TGTGCCAGCAGCTTGGGCGTCCAGGGGGCGCATCAGCCCCAGCATTTT
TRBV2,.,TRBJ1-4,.,CASNPYTGRNEKLFF,TGTGCCAGCAATCCTTACACCGGCAGGAATGAAAAACTGTTTTTT
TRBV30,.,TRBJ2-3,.,CAWSHGGPDTQYF,TGTGCCTGGAGCCACGGAGGGCCAGATACGCAGTATTTT
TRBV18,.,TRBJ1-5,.,CASSQMSGVDQPQHF,TGTGCCAGCTCACAGATGTCGGGGGTTGATCAGCCCCAGCATTTT
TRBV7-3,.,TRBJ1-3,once,CASSMDGSGNTIYF,TGTGCCAGCAGCATGGACGGCTCTGGAAACACCATATATTTT
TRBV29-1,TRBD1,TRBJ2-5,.,CSVKTGQGIRETQYF,TGCAGCGTAAAGACGGGACAGGGGATTCGAGAGACCCAGTACTTC
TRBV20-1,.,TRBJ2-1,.,CSGAYNEQFF,TGCAGTGGAGCCTACAATGAGCAGTTCTTC